Below are 30 T cell receptor beta chains sequenced from a single sample in a study of blood T cell repertoires in COVID-19. Produced via immunoSEQ multiplex PCR; TCRdb's table is partial and in-frame only. The sample holds 130,000 or so clones, around 83% seen once. The sequencing sample was made of peripheral blood. Every receptor here comes from a human donor in a cohort sampled during active COVID-19.

This clone appeared a single time. This chain links TRBV12-5 with TRBJ2-5; 12 bases align to TRBD2. The V and J ends lost 5 bases and 4 bases, in that order; junction bases with no gene match: 11. This CDR3 comprises 17 residues. Germline CDR1 is LGHNT and CDR2 is FRNRAP. Here the CDR3 reads CASGPPTSGSGRETQYF. Written as DNA, the CDR3 is TGTGCTAGTGGTCCCCCGACTAGCGGGAGCGGTCGAGAGACCCAGTACTTC.

This clone came up once. This chain uses TRBV3-1 (or the pseudogene TRBV3-2) with TRBJ2-3; TRBD1 agrees at 10 bases. Trimming cost V 1 base and J 6 bases; bases outside gene matches: 4. Germline lookup yields CDR1 LGHDT and CDR2 YNNKEL (reference sequence). The CDR3 consists of 15 residues. The CDR3 region has the DNA TGTGCCAGCAGCCAAGGGGGGGACAGGGGTGATACGCAGTATTTT. Translation gives CASSQGGDRGDTQYF.

The rearrangement links TRBV2 to TRBJ2-3; TRBD2 might be the D (5 bases). Trimming stripped 7 bases from V and 6 bases from J, with 11 bases between. CDR1 is SNHLY, CDR2 FYNNEI, per germline. CDR3 length equals 12 residues. This chain's CDR3 is CASNGGLDTQYF. CDR3 DNA sequence: TGTGCCAGCAACGGTGGACTGGATACGCAGTATTTT.

The chain couples TRBV6-5 to TRBJ2-7, with D maybe TRBD2 (5 bases). Trimming shortened V by 3 bases and J by 7 bases, and 19 bases separated the two germline ends. The CDR3 loop spans 15 amino acids. Germline V CDR1 and CDR2: MNHEY, SVGAGI. CDR3 amino acids: CASSYESRGWREQYF. DNA for the CDR3: TGTGCCAGCAGTTATGAAAGTCGGGGTTGGAGGGAGCAGTACTTC.

The DNA of the CDR3 is TGTGCCAGCAGCTCCCGAGGGGGCGCGGCTGTAGGTGAGCAGTTCTTC. As protein: CASSSRGGAAVGEQFF. This sequence joins TRBV7-8 and TRBJ2-1; 7 bases agree with TRBD1. V dropped 4 bases and J dropped 9; count of bases not matched to a gene: 15. CDR3 length equals 16 residues. The germline V gene has CDR1 SGHVS and CDR2 FQNEAQ.

The chain is built from TRBV28 and TRBJ2-1, with D perhaps matching TRBD2 (6 bases). Germline V gives CDR1 MDHEN, CDR2 SYDVKM. CDR3 length: 15 residues. V lost 1 base and J 4 bases, leaving 11 bases between the germline ends. Written as DNA, the CDR3 is TGTGCCAGCAGTTTATACGGTAGCGGATACAATGAGCAGTTCTTC. Translating it yields CASSLYGSGYNEQFF. Drawing the rest from reference TRBV28 and TRBJ2-1, the complete variable domain is DVKVTQSSRYLVKRTGEKVFLECVQDMDHENMFWYRQDPGLGLRLIYFSYDVKMKEKGDIPEGYSVSREKKERFSLILESASTNQTSMYLCASSLYGSGYNEQFFGPGTRLTVL.

This clone was found once. The J gene is TRBJ2-5, the V gene TRBV5-1; D call uncertain. Germline V gene sequence: CDR1 SGHRS, CDR2 YFSETQ. This CDR3 comprises 14 residues. Trimming took off 0 bases at V and 1 base at J, with 7 bases between the two ends. CDR3 bases: TGCGCCAGCAGCTTGGGGCCCACCCAAGAGACCCAGTACTTC. It specifies CASSLGPTQETQYF.

CDR3 amino acids: CASSTTRGSNYGYTF. DNA of the CDR3: TGTGCCAGTAGTACTACCAGGGGGTCTAACTATGGCTACACCTTC. The chain carries TRBV19 and TRBJ1-2, with 7 bases identical to TRBD1. CDR3 length equals 15 residues. Germline lookup yields CDR1 LNHDA and CDR2 SQIVND (reference sequence). V lost 4 bases and J lost 0; bases outside the gene matches: 5.

The chain employs TRBV7-6 and TRBJ1-4; 8 bases match TRBD1. Trimming cost V 4 bases and J 0 bases; bases outside gene matches: 10. The CDR3 extends over 18 amino acids. Per germline, CDR1 SGHVS and CDR2 FNYEAQ. The CDR3 DNA reads TGTGCCAGCAGCTCGTCCGGGACAGGCCTTGCAACTAATGAAAAACTGTTTTTT. It specifies CASSSSGTGLATNEKLFF. Supplemented by reference TRBV7-6 and TRBJ1-4, the full variable domain reads GAGVSQSPRYKVTKRGQDVALRCDPISGHVSLYWYRQALGQGPEFLTYFNYEAQQDKSGLPNDRFSAERPEGSISTLTIQRTEQRDSAMYRCASSSSGTGLATNEKLFFGSGTQLSVL.

The chain employs TRBV2 and TRBJ2-4; 8 bases fit TRBD1. Germline V lookup: CDR1 SNHLY, CDR2 FYNNEI. CDR3 length: 13 amino acids. Trimming at V came to 8 bases and at J to 9 bases, leaving 9 bases not matched to a gene. The CDR3 protein is CASGGRGQGIQYF. DNA of the CDR3: TGTGCCAGCGGGGGCAGGGGGCAGGGCATTCAGTACTTC. Filled out from reference TRBV2 and TRBJ2-4, the complete variable domain reads EPEVTQTPSHQVTQMGQEVILRCVPISNHLYFYWYRQILGQKVEFLVSFYNNEISEKSEIFDDQFSVERPDGSNFTLKIRSTKLEDSAMYFCASGGRGQGIQYFGAGTRLSVL.

V is TRBV4-2 and J is TRBJ2-5, with 9 bases that match TRBD2. Germline V gives CDR1 LGHNA, CDR2 YNFKEQ. The CDR3 has 15 residues. V dropped 4 bases and J dropped 1; count of bases not matched to a gene: 4. Written as DNA, the CDR3 is TGTGCCAGCAGCCCGGGGACTAGCTCCCAAGAGACCCAGTACTTC. It encodes CASSPGTSSQETQYF.

The chain employs TRBV27 and TRBJ2-7, with TRBD2 matching over 12 bases. The CDR3 loop spans 14 amino acids. Germline V CDR1 and CDR2: MNHEY, SMNVEV (reference sequence). The J segment lost 7 bases and the V segment lost 8 bases, leaving 9 bases of the junction unmatched. The CDR3, as DNA: TGTGCCAGCGGATCTAGCGGGAGGGCCGGTGAGCAGTACTTC. It codes for CASGSSGRAGEQYF.

This chain connects TRBV29-1 to TRBJ2-7, with a possible D match to TRBD2 (5 bases). The CDR3 is 13 amino acids. V lost 7 bases, J lost 1 base, and 14 bases lay in between. The V gene's germline CDR1 is SQVTM and CDR2 ANQGSEA. CDR3 nucleotide sequence: TGCAGCGCCAATTCGGGGTCGTCCTACGAGCAGTACTTC. Amino acid sequence: CSANSGSSYEQYF.

V gene TRBV5-6 combines with J gene TRBJ2-1, with D possibly being TRBD2 (5 bases). The CDR3 has 13 amino acids. The germline gives CDR1 SGHDT, CDR2 YYEEEE. With 2 bases removed from V and 7 bases from J, the gap between germline ends came to 10 bases. In nucleotides, the CDR3 is TGTGCCAGCAGCTTCACTAGGCAGAATGAGCAGTTCTTC. As protein: CASSFTRQNEQFF. Full variable domain (remainder filled in from reference TRBV5-6 and TRBJ2-1): DAGVTQSPTHLIKTRGQQVTLRCSPKSGHDTVSWYQQALGQGPQFIFQYYEEEERQRGNFPDRFSGHQFPNYSSELNVNALLLGDSALYLCASSFTRQNEQFFGPGTRLTVL.

This chain connects TRBV19 to TRBJ2-1; TRBD2 agrees at 14 bases. V trimming: 5 bases; J trimming: 9 bases; junction bases outside the gene matches: 6. The CDR3 is 15 amino acids. CDR1 and CDR2 from the germline V gene are LNHDA and SQIVND (reference sequence). The CDR3, as DNA: TGTGCCAGTAGTCGACTAGCGGGAGGGCCAATTGAGCAGTTCTTC. Its protein product is CASSRLAGGPIEQFF.

This chain uses TRBV7-3 with TRBJ2-1; 12 positions match TRBD2. The CDR3 extends over 18 amino acids. Trimming took 0 bases from V and 4 from J; bases not matched to a gene: 7. Germline assignment: CDR1 SGHTA and CDR2 FQGTGA. The CDR3 sequence: CASSLTPRLAGAYNEQFF. The CDR3 nucleotides read TGTGCCAGCAGCTTAACTCCCAGACTAGCGGGAGCATACAATGAGCAGTTCTTC. Variable domain in full (rest from reference TRBV7-3 and TRBJ2-1): GAGVSQTPSNKVTEKGKYVELRCDPISGHTALYWYRQSLGQGPEFLIYFQGTGAADDSGLPNDRFFAVRPEGSVSTLKIQRTERGDSAVYLCASSLTPRLAGAYNEQFFGPGTRLTVL.

This clone was found once. V usage is TRBV2 and J usage is TRBJ2-5; possibly TRBD2 for D (5 bases). Germline CDR1 and CDR2: SNHLY and FYNNEI. V was shortened by 3 bases and J by 1 base, with 6 bases between the two germline ends. The CDR3 length is 13 residues. The CDR3 DNA follows: TGTGCCAGCAGTGACGAGGGCCAAGAGACCCAGTACTTC. Its protein is CASSDEGQETQYF.

The CDR3 DNA reads as TGTGCCAGCAGCTACACCAAGCTAGCGGGAGTACACGAGCAGTACTTC. Its translation is CASSYTKLAGVHEQYF. J is TRBJ2-7 and V is TRBV5-4; TRBD2 agrees at 10 bases. The V segment lost 3 bases and the J segment 5 bases; nucleotides outside the gene matches: 11. Germline-derived CDR1 and CDR2 are SGHNT and YYREEE (reference sequence). CDR3 length: 16 amino acids. Looking up the rest from reference TRBV5-4 and TRBJ2-7 gives the full variable domain: ETGVTQSPTHLIKTRGQQVTLRCSSQSGHNTVSWYQQALGQGPQFIFQYYREEENGRGNFPPRFSGLQFPNYSSELNVNALELDDSALYLCASSYTKLAGVHEQYFGPGTRLTVT.

The rearrangement joins TRBV24-1 to TRBJ2-1; 9 bases align to TRBD1. CDR1 and CDR2 (germline): KGHDR, SFDVKD. The CDR3 consists of 13 residues. With 7 bases clipped from V and 9 bases from J, the junction kept 6 bases outside the gene matches. In nucleotides, the CDR3 is TGTGCCACCAGCCGGGACAGGGTCGGTGAGCAGTTCTTC. This encodes CATSRDRVGEQFF.

V usage is TRBV3-1 (or the pseudogene TRBV3-2) and J usage is TRBJ1-1; D not certain. CDR1 is LGHDT and CDR2 is YNNKEL in the germline V gene (reference sequence). This CDR3 is built from 14 residues. The ends were cut back, 1 base at V and 4 bases at J, with 10 bases in the middle. The chain's CDR3 is CASSQGGSLTEAFF. CDR3 nucleotide sequence: TGTGCCAGCAGCCAAGGAGGGTCTCTCACTGAAGCTTTCTTT.

The rearrangement links TRBV20-1 to TRBJ2-5; D is perhaps TRBD2 (6 bases). The CDR3 spans 16 residues. Trimming removed 3 bases at V and 5 bases at J, with 22 bases between. Germline CDR1 and CDR2: DFQATT and SNEGSKA (reference sequence). Here the CDR3 DNA reads TGCAGTGCTAGTGACCTGACTAGGGGAGTCCGGGAGACCCAGTACTTC. It is translated as CSASDLTRGVRETQYF.

This clone occurred a few times. The J gene is TRBJ1-6, the V gene TRBV18; D not certain. The CDR3 length is 14 residues. The ends were cut back, 2 bases at V and 7 bases at J, with 9 bases in the middle. Germline loops: CDR1 KGHSH, CDR2 LQKENI. The CDR3 here is CASSPITTNSPLHF. The CDR3 DNA reads TGTGCCAGCTCACCAATTACAACCAATTCACCCCTCCACTTT.

The V call is TRBV5-1, the J call TRBJ2-1; D unclear. The CDR3 has 16 residues. Deletions cut 4 bases from V and 1 base from J, with 15 bases between. Germline CDR1 reads SGHRS; CDR2 reads YFSETQ. CDR3 sequence: CASSPSTLASYNEQFF. As DNA, the CDR3 is TGCGCCAGCAGCCCTTCGACTCTCGCTTCCTACAATGAGCAGTTCTTC.

This chain connects TRBV5-1 to TRBJ2-2; 7 nucleotides align to TRBD2. Per the germline V gene, CDR1 is SGHRS and CDR2 is YFSETQ. This CDR3 region has 16 residues. Trimming removed 0 bases from V and 4 bases from J; junction bases left unmatched: 6. CDR3 region: CASSLVAGVATGELFF. DNA for the CDR3: TGCGCCAGCAGCTTGGTTGCGGGAGTGGCCACCGGGGAGCTGTTTTTT.

The chain joins TRBV3-1 (or the pseudogene TRBV3-2) to TRBJ2-1; tentative D call: TRBD2 (6 bases). Germline V CDR1 and CDR2: LGHDT, YNNKEL (reference sequence). V lost 2 bases, J lost 10 bases, and 6 bases lay in between. This CDR3 spans 11 amino acids. For the CDR3, the DNA is TGTGCCAGCAGCCAACTAGCGGAGCAGTTCTTC. Translated: CASSQLAEQFF.

V gene TRBV5-4 combines with J gene TRBJ2-5; 10 bases map to TRBD1. The CDR3 consists of 17 residues. The V segment lost 3 bases and the J segment 3 bases; nucleotides outside the gene matches: 11. Germline V gene lookup returns CDR1 SGHNT and CDR2 YYREEE (reference sequence). CDR3 sequence: CASSSSTGGSGKETQYF. CDR3 bases: TGTGCCAGCAGCTCTTCGACAGGGGGCAGCGGAAAAGAGACCCAGTACTTC.

This rearrangement joins TRBV7-8 to TRBJ1-1; 8 nucleotides align to TRBD1. V shed 4 bases and J 4 bases; nucleotides not matched to a gene: 11. In germline, CDR1 is SGHVS, CDR2 FQNEAQ. The CDR3 consists of 16 residues. CDR3 loop: CASSSLGQGSITEAFF. The CDR3 DNA reads as TGTGCCAGCAGCTCCCTCGGACAGGGAAGCATCACTGAAGCTTTCTTT.

The rearrangement uses TRBV6-6 and TRBJ1-5; 8 nucleotides align to TRBD1. The junction had 6 bases not matched to a gene; V was cut back by 7 bases and J by 7 bases. The CDR3 totals 13 residues. The germline V gene has CDR1 MNHNY and CDR2 SVGAGI (reference sequence). For the CDR3, the DNA is TGTGCCAGCATAAGGACAGGGAACCAGCCCCAGCATTTT. It specifies CASIRTGNQPQHF.

J is TRBJ1-2 and V is TRBV7-8; possible D gene TRBD1, 5 bases. The CDR3 totals 14 residues. Germline assignment: CDR1 SGHVS and CDR2 FQNEAQ. The V end was cut by 1 base, the J end by 2 bases, with 8 bases between. The CDR3 region has the DNA TGTGCCAGCAGCTTAGGCAGGGTGAACTATGGCTACACCTTC. Its protein is CASSLGRVNYGYTF.

The DNA for the CDR3 is TGTGCCAGCAGTTCAGGGTTCGGAAACACCATATATTTT. This codes for CASSSGFGNTIYF. The chain is built from TRBV12-3 or TRBV12-4 and TRBJ1-3, with a weak D call TRBD1 (5 bases). The CDR3 has 13 amino acids. Between the trimmed V and J ends, which lost 4 bases and 4 bases, there was a span of 8 bases.